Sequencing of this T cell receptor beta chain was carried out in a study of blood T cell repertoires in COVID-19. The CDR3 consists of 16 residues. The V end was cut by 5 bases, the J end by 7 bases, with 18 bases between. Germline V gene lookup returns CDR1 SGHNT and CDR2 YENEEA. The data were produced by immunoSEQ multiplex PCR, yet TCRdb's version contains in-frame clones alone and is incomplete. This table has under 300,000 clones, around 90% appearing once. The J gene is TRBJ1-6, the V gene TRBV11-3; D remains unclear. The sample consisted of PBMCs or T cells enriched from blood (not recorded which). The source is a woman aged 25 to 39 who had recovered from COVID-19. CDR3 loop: CASSPPPGGVNSPLHF. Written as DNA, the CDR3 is TGTGCCAGCAGCCCTCCCCCGGGAGGAGTCAATTCACCCCTCCACTTT.